A single sample gave rise to the 5 T cell receptor beta chains below, sequenced in a study of CD8+ T cells in alopecia areata (dated by TCRdb to about 2018). Libraries were prepared through the immunoSEQ multiplex PCR assay. RNA was extracted from all samples and reverse transcribed into cDNA as template for TCR sequencing. The table was pulled from immuneACCESS by TCRdb, which kept in-frame rearrangements only. Such tables lose some clones; where checked, under half of the loss comes from unresolved V genes, and the rest has no known cause. The sample table shows about 200,000 clones, and 56% are seen once. In total, the top ten clones hold roughly 5.3% of the sample. Source material: CD8+ T cells sorted from blood. All receptors come from a human donor in good health.

V is TRBV29-1 and J is TRBJ1-1; 9 bases are shared with TRBD1. This CDR3 contains 13 residues. The germline V gene has CDR1 SQVTM and CDR2 ANQGSEA. After removal of 6 bases from V and 6 bases from J, the junction contained 8 bases not matched to a gene. CDR3 DNA: TGCAGCGTAGAATCACAGGGGGCCCCTGAAGCTTTCTTT. Translation: CSVESQGAPEAFF.

The rearrangement links TRBV6-5 to TRBJ2-5, with D possibly matching TRBD2 (5 bases). V was cut by 6 bases and J by 4 bases, with 18 bases left in between. This CDR3 spans 15 amino acids. CDR1 and CDR2 (germline): MNHEY, SVGAGI. The chain's CDR3 is CASSDGPSGIETQYF. In DNA form, the CDR3 reads TGTGCCAGCAGCGACGGCCCGTCGGGGATAGAGACCCAGTACTTC.

The table lists this clone with a few counts. V gene TRBV28 combines with J gene TRBJ2-7; a possible D gene is TRBD2 (7 bases). Trimming took off 8 bases at V and 2 bases at J, with 16 bases between the two ends. Germline V CDR1 and CDR2: MDHEN, SYDVKM. The CDR3 runs 14 residues. In DNA form, the CDR3 reads TGTGCCAGCGGGTACAGGGAGGGAGCCTACGAGCAGTACTTC. Its translation: CASGYREGAYEQYF.

V gene TRBV30 combines with J gene TRBJ2-5; a possible D gene is TRBD1 (5 bases). CDR3 length equals 11 residues. Germline V gene sequence: CDR1 GTSNPN, CDR2 SVGIG (reference sequence). V lost 5 bases and J 5 bases, leaving 9 bases between the germline ends. The CDR3 spells CAWDSMETQYF. In nucleotides, the CDR3 is TGTGCCTGGGACAGCATGGAGACCCAGTACTTC. Drawing the rest from reference TRBV30 and TRBJ2-5, the complete variable domain is SQTIHQWPATLVQPVGSPLSLECTVEGTSNPNLYWYRQAAGRGLQLLFYSVGIGQISSEVPQNLSASRPQDRQFILSSKKLLLSDSGFYLCAWDSMETQYFGPGTRLLVL.

This rearrangement joins TRBV5-6 to TRBJ1-5; D is ambiguous. Per germline, CDR1 SGHDT and CDR2 YYEEEE. V lost 2 bases and J 0 bases, leaving 9 bases between the germline ends. CDR3 length equals 15 residues. As DNA, the CDR3 is TGTGCCAGCAGCTTCCAGGCTGATAGCAATCAGCCCCAGCATTTT. It yields the protein CASSFQADSNQPQHF.